This T cell receptor (beta chain) was recovered during a study of beta chain features in type 1 diabetes (dated by TCRdb to between 2018 and 2020). About the study as a whole: Patients and healthy donors did not differ in mean age, gender distribution, total cell number or subset yield. Across all samples, almost 110 million sorted cells were examined, and cell number per subset correlated strongly with RNA yield. In the study, recently diagnosed type 1 diabetes patients and matched healthy donors were compared on the TCRB repertoires of their sorted circulating CD4+ T cell subsets. Naive and central memory subsets were obtained from all 30 or so donors, but regulatory and stem cell-like memory subsets were isolated from only 8 patients and about 8 healthy donors. What the authors observed across the whole study: Patients with type 1 diabetes made fewer insertions and deleted more nucleotides at VDJ recombination sites, implying thymic rearrangement abnormalities. Sequencing cDNA rather than genomic DNA could over-represent highly expressing activated cells, although activation and CD3 levels did not differ between groups. A moderate but significant shortening of TCRB CDR3 length was observed in type 1 diabetes patients in all four CD4+ subsets. Because the HLA sub-analyses included only small numbers of individuals, any influence of HLA type on TCRB rearrangement was left unresolved. Naive, central memory and regulatory TCRB repertoires appeared to be more alike among patients than among healthy donors. Shorter templates might have been favored by PCR, but patient and control samples were amplified and corrected together, so both groups would have been affected equally by any skew.

V was cut back by 0 bases and J by 1 base, leaving a gap of 4 bases between them. From the cysteine up to the phenylalanine, the CDR3 has a length of 13 residues. Only the CDR3 part of the read is kept: 39 bases, read in frame from the first base. CDR1 and CDR2 were assigned from the germline V gene as SGHDT and YYEEEE. The High Capacity cDNA Reverse Transcription Kit was used to reverse transcribe all of the isolated RNA, meaning that expressed TCRB transcripts were what got sequenced. Deep immunoSEQ sequencing was applied to naive, central memory and regulatory T cell samples, giving an average of about 3.4 million total reads per sample. Sorted cells were lysed in RLT buffer and RNA was extracted with DNase-treated RNeasy Micro or Mini kits, depending on cell number. Each cell subset was processed separately to prevent cross-contamination, with patient and healthy donor samples processed together. Using the immunoSEQ multiplex PCR, TCRB sequences were amplified from cDNA into 87-bp fragments spanning the CDR3 region. Sequencing of the amplicons was performed on the Illumina HiSeq platform. The published analysis was carried out like this. Synthetic template baselines were used to correct PCR bias computationally, reads within Hamming distance 2 were collapsed together, and singletons that could not be merged were discarded. Reads were aligned against IMGT so that V, D and J genes, CDR3 length and insertions or deletions at six rearrangement sites could be assigned. Within each subset, clonotype counts were normalized to the number of sorted cells before true diversity and Gini coefficients were calculated with the tcR R package. Repertoire sharing was quantified using the overlap coefficient calculated on TCRB nucleotide sequences. Out-of-frame TCRB sequences from naive cells were analyzed to stand in for the pre-selection repertoire. TCRdb obtained this table from immuneACCESS and retained in-frame rearrangements with V and J assigned. These tables miss some clones; where compared with another copy, unresolved V genes account for less than half of the shortfall, and the remainder is unexplained. V, J and clone size were drawn from that table, and D and trimming were deduced from the DNA. The sample includes fewer than 350,000 clones, with 14% to 15% observed a single time. The biggest ten clones account for 0.015% to 0.017% of the sample.

With respect to this clone: No antigen is known for it. Base qualities were left out, and no much larger clone turns up one base away.

Each donor gave one peripheral blood draw, around 0.12 L on average, collected into heparinised tubes. A BD FACSAria II was used to sort naive, central memory, regulatory and stem cell-like memory CD4+ T cells with a panel that included CD45RO, CCR7, CD25, CD127, CD95 and CD27. All sorted populations exceeded 95% purity. PBMCs were isolated right away by Lymphoprep density gradient centrifugation and were stained directly, without culture. Samples were stained and sorted in pairs, with one healthy donor and one patient per experiment, so that batch effects were minimized. The TCR was taken from a man aged 18 to 30 with type 1 diabetes. Sequencing was performed on naive CD4+ T cells from blood. In the paper's terms, the cell subset or site label means: true naive CD4+ T cells. Rearrangement joined TRBV5-6 to TRBJ1-1; the D segment cannot be called with confidence. The sequence in DNA is TGTGCCAGCAGCTTGGGAGAGAACACTGAAGCTTTCTTT. Its translation reads: CASSLGENTEAFF. With the rest looked up from the reference TRBV5-6 and TRBJ1-1 genes rather than sequenced, the full variable domain is DAGVTQSPTHLIKTRGQQVTLRCSPKSGHDTVSWYQQALGQGPQFIFQYYEEEERQRGNFPDRFSGHQFPNYSSELNVNALLLGDSALYLCASSLGENTEAFFGQGTRLTVV.